One T cell receptor beta chain is described in this entry. Cohort allocation depended upon clinical history that participants reported. Shortly before study entry, within 2 weeks, exposed participants had met a COVID-19 case. CDR1 and CDR2 (germline): WSHSY, SAAADI. The CDR3 sequence is 16 residues long. After removal of 4 bases from V and 10 bases from J, the junction contained 10 bases not matched to a gene. Per the original methods: Scientists estimated how many nucleated cells there were by amplifying reference gene primers. Clones were read by immunoSEQ multiplex PCR, and TCRdb kept only the in-frame ones, dropping some. V and J calls and clone size are given by that table; D and trimming were obtained from the DNA. The sample contains roughly 200,000 clones, less than 90% of which appear only once. The record originates from a study of blood T cell repertoires in COVID-19.

The origin of this receptor is a woman aged 25 to 39 who had been exposed to COVID-19. Sequencing was carried out using PBMCs or T cells enriched from blood (not recorded which). The V and J genes are TRBV10-2 and TRBJ2-1, with 13 bases matching TRBD2. The CDR3 DNA follows: TGCGCCAGCAGTGGGAAACAGCCGGGACTAGCGGGAGAGCAGTTCTTC. Encoded protein: CASSGKQPGLAGEQFF.